These 30 T cell receptor beta chains share one sample of origin, sequenced in a study of T cell repertoires in cytomegalovirus infection. From the reads, TCRdb called clonotypes with MiXCR, one entry per CDR3 protein. The table includes about 250,000 distinct CDR3 sequences, about a sixth detected once. Input material: CD8+ T cells from PBMCs. The receptors were gathered from a human donor in good health (CMV status not recorded). Some clones in this sample may be carry-over from other donors' samples.

The sample holds a few counts of this clonotype. The chain recombines TRBV2 with TRBJ2-5; perhaps TRBD2 as D (5 bases). The length of the CDR3 is 12 residues. V lost 6 bases and J lost 5, with 10 bases in between. Looked up from germline, CDR1 is SNHLY and CDR2 is FYNNEI. CDR3 in amino acids: CASRLEEETQYF. DNA for the CDR3: TGTGCCAGCAGACTAGAGGAGGAGACCCAGTACTTC.

The chain employs TRBV2 and TRBJ2-1, with 10 positions matching TRBD2. The V gene end was trimmed by 8 bases and the J gene end by 7 bases; junction bases not matched to a gene: 11. The CDR3 length is 15 residues. Germline CDR1 and CDR2: SNHLY and FYNNEI. The CDR3 DNA reads TGTGCCAGCCCTCTGGCTAGCGGGGGCCGTAATGAGCAGTTCTTC. Translation gives CASPLASGGRNEQFF.

This clonotype was observed a few times. This sequence joins TRBV15 and TRBJ2-1; TRBD2 matches at 13 bases. The CDR3 covers 19 residues. Trimming at V came to 4 bases and at J to 0 bases, leaving 9 bases not matched to a gene. Germline V lookup: CDR1 LNHNV, CDR2 YYDKDF (reference sequence). The CDR3 sequence: CATSKTSGGARRSYNEQFF. The DNA for the CDR3 is TGTGCCACCAGCAAAACTAGCGGGGGGGCCCGTCGCTCCTACAATGAGCAGTTCTTC. Based on the CDR3 plus reference TRBV15 and TRBJ2-1, the full variable domain is DAMVIQNPRYQVTQFGKPVTLSCSQTLNHNVMYWYQQKSSQAPKLLFHYYDKDFNNEADTPDNFQSRRPNTSFCFLDIRSPGLGDTAMYLCATSKTSGGARRSYNEQFFGPGTRLTVL.

This clonotype was detected a few times. The rearrangement joins TRBV20-1 to TRBJ1-5; 7 bases are a match to TRBD1. V trimming: 6 bases; J trimming: 2 bases; junction bases outside the gene matches: 13. CDR1 and CDR2 (germline): DFQATT, SNEGSKA (reference sequence). The CDR3 is made up of 16 amino acids. The CDR3 coding sequence is TGCAGTGCGAGGCAGGGGGAGAGGGGAGGCAATCAGCCCCAGCATTTT. Translating gives CSARQGERGGNQPQHF.

This clonotype was detected only a few times. Because the CDR3's place on the DNA is in doubt, the DNA is left out and the CDR3 is given as listed by TCRdb. This rearrangement joins TRBV7-6 to TRBJ2-1; the DNA was not used to check the table's D call, TRBD2. From its first to its last residue, the CDR3 has 17 amino acids. CDR1 and CDR2 from the germline V gene are SGHVS and FNYEAQ. CDR3: CASSFGPGLAGVNEQFF.

This clonotype appeared many times. The chain couples TRBV6-5 to TRBJ2-7; the match to TRBD2 covers 8 bases. The J segment lost 6 bases and the V segment lost 0 bases, leaving 4 bases of the junction unmatched. This CDR3 has 14 amino acids. CDR1 is MNHEY, CDR2 SVGAGI, per germline. Here the CDR3 reads CASSYSSGGGEQYF. CDR3 nucleotide sequence: TGTGCCAGCAGTTACTCGAGCGGGGGCGGCGAGCAGTACTTC.

This clonotype was picked up a small number of times. The chain carries TRBV10-3 and TRBJ1-1; TRBD1 might be the D (6 bases). CDR3 length equals 11 residues. The ends were cut back, 3 bases at V and 7 bases at J, with 6 bases in the middle. Germline V gene sequence: CDR1 ENHRY, CDR2 SYGVKD. CDR3 protein: CAISEGGEAFF. The CDR3, as DNA: TGTGCCATCAGTGAAGGGGGTGAAGCTTTCTTT.

This sequence joins TRBV14 and TRBJ2-1; 11 bases are a match to TRBD2. V dropped 4 bases and J dropped 6; count of bases not matched to a gene: 2. The length of the CDR3 is 14 residues. CDR1 and CDR2 (germline): SGHDN, FVKESK. The CDR3 nucleotides read TGTGCCAGCAGCCGGGGACTAGCGGTCAATGAGCAGTTCTTC. Amino acid sequence: CASSRGLAVNEQFF. The whole variable domain, filled in from reference TRBV14 and TRBJ2-1, reads EAGVTQFPSHSVIEKGQTVTLRCDPISGHDNLYWYRRVMGKEIKFLLHFVKESKQDESGMPNNRFLAERTGGTYSTLKVQPAELEDSGVYFCASSRGLAVNEQFFGPGTRLTVL.

This clonotype has ten or more counts. The J gene is TRBJ2-3, the V gene TRBV7-6; 7 bases agree with TRBD1. V trimming: 5 bases; J trimming: 4 bases; junction bases outside the gene matches: 3. The CDR3 contains 13 residues. Looked up from germline, CDR1 is SGHVS and CDR2 is FNYEAQ. In DNA form, the CDR3 reads TGTGCCAGCAGCCAAACAGGGGCAGATACGCAGTATTTT. Amino acids: CASSQTGADTQYF.

The V call is TRBV20-1, the J call TRBJ1-6; 8 bases fit TRBD1. CDR1 is DFQATT, CDR2 SNEGSKA, per germline (reference sequence). The CDR3 is made up of 16 amino acids. V lost 3 bases, J lost 2 bases, and 6 bases stayed unmatched. The DNA of the CDR3 is TGCAGTGCTAGGGACAGGACAGGGCCCTATAATTCACCCCTCCACTTT. Amino acids: CSARDRTGPYNSPLHF.

This clonotype has ten or more counts. CDR3 loop: CASSLALPRGSTDTQYF. The CDR3 DNA is TGTGCCAGCAGCTTAGCGCTCCCCCGGGGGAGCACAGATACGCAGTATTTT. This rearrangement joins TRBV7-2 to TRBJ2-3; weak D call: TRBD2 (6 bases). Germline V lookup: CDR1 SGHTA, CDR2 FQGNSA. The CDR3 totals 17 residues. Deletions cut 0 bases from V and 0 bases from J, with 13 bases between.

This clonotype has more than one count but fewer than ten. This chain joins TRBV7-2 and TRBJ1-2; D unresolved. The CDR3 has 14 amino acids. The germline V gene encodes CDR1 SGHTA and CDR2 FQGNSA. V was clipped by 5 bases and J by 6 bases, with 16 bases between them. The CDR3 reads CASSDTRGRDGYTF. In nucleotides, the CDR3 is TGTGCCAGCAGCGACACCCGGGGAAGAGATGGCTACACCTTC.

This clonotype has just a few counts. The chain uses TRBV7-9 and TRBJ2-3, with 10 bases that match TRBD1. Germline assignment: CDR1 SEHNR and CDR2 FQNEAQ (reference sequence). Trimming removed 5 bases from V and 1 base from J; junction bases left unmatched: 6. This CDR3 contains 16 residues. Here the CDR3 DNA reads TGTGCCAGCAGCCCGACAGGGGGCGCGGGCACAGATACGCAGTATTTT. Translated: CASSPTGGAGTDTQYF.

This clonotype was counted between two and nine times. In nucleotides, the CDR3 is TGTGCCAGCAGCCCGGAAGGTGAAGAGGTGTGGACTGAAGCTTTCTTT. Its translation is CASSPEGEEVWTEAFF. The rearrangement joins TRBV14 to TRBJ1-1; D gene uncertain. Germline V gives CDR1 SGHDN, CDR2 FVKESK. The CDR3 has 16 residues. The germline V and J ends were trimmed by 4 bases and 5 bases, with 20 bases remaining between them.

This clonotype was counted many times. V is TRBV29-1 and J is TRBJ1-4, with 10 bases fitting TRBD1. CDR3 length: 13 amino acids. Germline V CDR1 and CDR2: SQVTM, ANQGSEA. Losses at the gene ends were 6 bases for V and 7 bases for J; bases not matched to a gene: 5. The CDR3 bases are TGCAGCGTCGGGACAGGGGAGGGTGAAAAACTGTTTTTT. It specifies CSVGTGEGEKLFF.

This clonotype has a count of ten or more. The J gene is TRBJ2-7, the V gene TRBV10-3; 9 bases agree with TRBD1. The CDR3 is 15 residues long. V shed 3 bases and J 4 bases; nucleotides not matched to a gene: 7. The germline CDR1 and CDR2 sequences are ENHRY and SYGVKD. In DNA, the CDR3 is TGTGCCATCAGTGATACGGGGACAGGGAGGTACGAGCAGTACTTC. Encoded protein: CAISDTGTGRYEQYF.

Only a few counts were recorded for this clonotype. V is TRBV4-3 and J is TRBJ1-4; the D is unclear. The V end lost 0 bases, the J end lost 5 bases, and 4 bases lay between the germline ends. Germline V gene data show CDR1 as LGHNA and CDR2 as YSLEER. This CDR3 has 13 residues. CDR3 residues: CASSQDGNEKLFF. The CDR3 coding sequence is TGCGCCAGCAGCCAAGACGGGAATGAAAAACTGTTTTTT.

The V and J genes are TRBV4-1 and TRBJ2-5; possible D gene TRBD1, 6 bases. The CDR3 is made up of 13 amino acids. The ends were cut back, 2 bases at V and 7 bases at J, with 11 bases in the middle. Germline V gives CDR1 MGHRA, CDR2 YSYEKL. The CDR3 loop is CASSQTGLGTQYF. The CDR3 DNA reads as TGCGCCAGCAGCCAAACAGGGTTAGGGACCCAGTACTTC.

In this sample, this clonotype turned up many times. This sequence joins TRBV7-6 and TRBJ2-7; 8 nucleotides align to TRBD2. Trimming at V came to 3 bases and at J to 6 bases, leaving 7 bases not matched to a gene. Per germline, CDR1 SGHVS and CDR2 FNYEAQ. The CDR3 runs 14 residues. The CDR3 DNA reads TGTGCCAGCAGCTTTAGCGGGGACTATGTCGAGCAGTACTTC. The encoded protein is CASSFSGDYVEQYF.

This clonotype was counted many times. The chain's CDR3 is CATSGPGQGNTGELFF. The CDR3 DNA reads TGTGCCACCAGTGGTCCGGGACAGGGGAACACCGGGGAGCTGTTTTTT. The chain couples TRBV24-1 to TRBJ2-2; 9 bases map to TRBD1. V lost 5 bases, J lost 1 base, and 4 bases stayed unmatched. Germline V gives CDR1 KGHDR, CDR2 SFDVKD. The CDR3 extends over 16 amino acids.

This clonotype was counted between two and nine times. The chain recombines TRBV5-6 with TRBJ2-6; D unresolved. The CDR3 has 14 residues. Germline V gives CDR1 SGHDT, CDR2 YYEEEE. V was trimmed by 8 bases and J by 1 base, leaving 10 bases between them. The CDR3 nucleotides read TGTGCCAGTCAAGACTCTTCTGGGGCCAACGTCCTGACTTTC. Translating it yields CASQDSSGANVLTF.

This sequence joins TRBV2 and TRBJ2-7, with D hard to call. Looked up from germline, CDR1 is SNHLY and CDR2 is FYNNEI. The V end lost 4 bases, the J end lost 2 bases, and 9 bases lay between the germline ends. The CDR3 extends over 13 amino acids. Written as DNA, the CDR3 is TGTGCCAGCAGTGTCGGACGGACCTACGAGCAGTACTTC. Protein sequence: CASSVGRTYEQYF.

This clonotype occurred many times. This chain's CDR3 is CASHRGTGPIEQYF. CDR3 DNA sequence: TGTGCCAGCCACCGGGGGACAGGGCCGATCGAGCAGTACTTC. The genes are TRBV7-9 and TRBJ2-7, with 9 bases lining up with TRBD1. The germline CDR1 and CDR2 sequences are SEHNR and FQNEAQ (reference sequence). The CDR3 is 14 residues long. V trimming: 8 bases; J trimming: 6 bases; junction bases outside the gene matches: 11.

This clonotype was seen many times. This chain connects TRBV2 to TRBJ2-5; possibly TRBD1 or TRBD2 for D (5 bases each). Germline V gene data show CDR1 as SNHLY and CDR2 as FYNNEI. The length of the CDR3 is 13 residues. With 6 bases removed from V and 5 bases from J, the gap between germline ends came to 13 bases. The CDR3 reads CASREGFGETQYF. CDR3 coding DNA: TGTGCCAGCAGAGAGGGGTTCGGGGAGACCCAGTACTTC.

At least ten counts were recorded for this clonotype. The chain combines TRBV7-6 with TRBJ2-7, with D possibly being TRBD1 or TRBD2 (6 bases each). V lost 2 bases and J lost 5, with 31 bases in between. From germline, CDR1 is SGHVS and CDR2 FNYEAQ. This CDR3 has 20 amino acids. The CDR3 bases are TGTGCCAGCAGCTTATCTCAGGGGTTCAGCTCATCGGGGGCCACCGACGAGCAGTACTTC. It specifies CASSLSQGFSSSGATDEQYF.

The CDR3 region has the DNA TGTGCCAGCAGCCAACTCTTACAGGGGGAGGAAACTGAAGCTTTCTTT. It translates to CASSQLLQGEETEAFF. This chain connects TRBV4-2 to TRBJ1-1; 8 bases are shared with TRBD1. The CDR3 contains 16 residues. The V gene's germline CDR1 is LGHNA and CDR2 YNFKEQ. Unmatched junction bases numbered 10, after V lost 2 bases and J lost 5 bases.

The V and J genes are TRBV12-5 and TRBJ2-7; TRBD2 is a possible D gene (5 bases). CDR1 and CDR2 (germline): LGHNT, FRNRAP. With 7 bases removed from V and 6 bases from J, the gap between germline ends came to 13 bases. The CDR3 runs 12 residues. This CDR3 is CASVPEAGEQYF. For the CDR3, the DNA is TGTGCTAGTGTACCGGAGGCAGGCGAGCAGTACTTC.

The chain joins TRBV14 to TRBJ2-5, with a weak D call TRBD2 (7 bases). This CDR3 has 15 amino acids. CDR1 SGHDN and CDR2 FVKESK come from the germline V gene. Between the trimmed V and J ends, which lost 2 bases and 2 bases, there was a span of 12 bases. CDR3 coding DNA: TGTGCCAGCAGCCAACGTGGGAGGGGGCAAGAGACCCAGTACTTC. This translates into CASSQRGRGQETQYF.

This clonotype has just a few counts. The rearrangement links TRBV4-1 to TRBJ1-5; D possibly corresponds to TRBD1 (6 bases). Germline loops: CDR1 MGHRA, CDR2 YSYEKL. Trimming shortened V by 1 base and J by 7 bases, and 14 bases separated the two germline ends. The CDR3 runs 15 residues. CDR3 nucleotides: TGCGCCAGCAGCCAAGTGGACAGTCGATTGCAGCCCCAGCATTTT. The encoded protein is CASSQVDSRLQPQHF.

A single count supports this clonotype. The chain is built from TRBV29-1 and TRBJ2-2; no definite D call. Trimming stripped 2 bases from V and 5 bases from J, with 15 bases between. Looked up from germline, CDR1 is SQVTM and CDR2 is ANQGSEA. The length of the CDR3 is 15 residues. For the CDR3, the DNA is TGCAGCGTTGAACTCACTGAACAAGGGACCGGGGAGCTGTTTTTT. The encoded protein is CSVELTEQGTGELFF.